This is a list of T cell receptor beta chains from one sample in a study of cytomegalovirus exposure and HLA in healthy donors. TCRdb's table, derived via immunoSEQ multiplex PCR, lists solely in-frame clones and lacks some. The listing contains 45,000 to 60,000 clones. Sequencing used PBMCs. These receptors were obtained from a male donor in good health and CMV-seronegative. Each CDR3 is given with its conserved first and last residue. Fields, in order: V gene, D gene, J gene, CDR3 DNA, CDR3 protein. D genes are given only for firm matches.

v_gene: TRBV13
d_gene: .
j_gene: TRBJ1-2
CDR3nt: TGTGCCAGCGGGGGGGGAGGGCACTACACCTTC
CDR3aa: CASGGGGHYTF

v_gene: TRBV5-1
d_gene: TRBD1
j_gene: TRBJ1-2
CDR3nt: TGCGCCAGCACCGAATTCCGGGACAGGGCTGGCTACACCTTC
CDR3aa: CASTEFRDRAGYTF

v_gene: TRBV1
d_gene: .
j_gene: TRBJ1-5
CDR3nt: TGCACCAGCAGCCCTAACCCCACACGCTACAGGGGGCGTTCGAATCAGCCCCAGCATTTT
CDR3aa: CTSSPNPTRYRGRSNQPQHF

v_gene: TRBV6-4
d_gene: .
j_gene: TRBJ1-5
CDR3nt: TGTGCCAGCAGTGACGGGACTACCAATCAGCCCCAGCATTTT
CDR3aa: CASSDGTTNQPQHF

v_gene: TRBV9
d_gene: TRBD1
j_gene: TRBJ2-7
CDR3nt: TGTGCCAGCAGCGTAGCGGACAGGGACTACGAGCAGTACTTC
CDR3aa: CASSVADRDYEQYF

v_gene: TRBV6-1
d_gene: .
j_gene: TRBJ1-2
CDR3nt: TGTGCCAGCATCGGGGGGGTTCCTAACTATGGCTACACCTTC
CDR3aa: CASIGGVPNYGYTF

v_gene: TRBV7-9
d_gene: TRBD2
j_gene: TRBJ2-1
CDR3nt: TGTGCCAGCAGCCCGACTAGCTTTCGCAACAATGGGCAGTTCTTC
CDR3aa: CASSPTSFRNNGQFF

v_gene: TRBV4-2
d_gene: .
j_gene: TRBJ1-1
CDR3nt: TGTGCCAGCAGCCAAGTTTCCACAGGAGCAAACACTGAAGCTTTCTTT
CDR3aa: CASSQVSTGANTEAFF

v_gene: TRBV7-2
d_gene: .
j_gene: TRBJ1-2
CDR3nt: TGTGCCAGCAGCTCGACGCGATCTTACAGGTCCCCAGGGTCTTATGGCTACACCTTC
CDR3aa: CASSSTRSYRSPGSYGYTF

v_gene: TRBV2
d_gene: .
j_gene: TRBJ2-3
CDR3nt: TGTGCCAGCAGTGGACAGGGCACAGATACGCAGTATTTT
CDR3aa: CASSGQGTDTQYF

v_gene: TRBV29-1
d_gene: .
j_gene: TRBJ1-1
CDR3nt: TGCAGCGTTGAACAGGGGCTAGCTTTCTTT
CDR3aa: CSVEQGLAFF

v_gene: TRBV4-3
d_gene: TRBD2
j_gene: TRBJ2-3
CDR3nt: TGCGCCAGCAGCCAAGATCGCGGGGGGGCAGATACGCAGTATTTT
CDR3aa: CASSQDRGGADTQYF

v_gene: TRBV7-9
d_gene: .
j_gene: TRBJ1-1
CDR3nt: TGTGCCAGCAGCTTAGATGCGGGAACTGAAGCTTTCTTT
CDR3aa: CASSLDAGTEAFF

v_gene: TRBV27
d_gene: TRBD1
j_gene: TRBJ1-2
CDR3nt: TGTGCCAGCAGTTTATCGGGACAGGCCTACTATGGCTACACCTTC
CDR3aa: CASSLSGQAYYGYTF

v_gene: TRBV4-1
d_gene: .
j_gene: TRBJ1-3
CDR3nt: TGCGCCAGCAGCCAAGATTCCGGGGTCATTGGAAACACCATATATTTT
CDR3aa: CASSQDSGVIGNTIYF

v_gene: TRBV6-5
d_gene: .
j_gene: TRBJ1-2
CDR3nt: TGTGCCAGCAGTTTTGGGCAGGGGTCTGGCTACACCTTC
CDR3aa: CASSFGQGSGYTF

v_gene: TRBV6-9
d_gene: TRBD1
j_gene: TRBJ1-1
CDR3nt: TGTGCCAGCAGCCCACGGGACAGGAACACTGAAGCTTTCTTT
CDR3aa: CASSPRDRNTEAFF

v_gene: TRBV7-9
d_gene: .
j_gene: TRBJ1-2
CDR3nt: TGTGCCAGCAGCCAAAACAGGGCAAGCGGCTATGGCTACACCTTC
CDR3aa: CASSQNRASGYGYTF

v_gene: TRBV27
d_gene: TRBD2
j_gene: TRBJ2-5
CDR3nt: TGTGCCAGACAAAGCGGGGGGGCCGCGGAGACCCAGTACTTC
CDR3aa: CARQSGGAAETQYF

v_gene: TRBV13
d_gene: .
j_gene: TRBJ2-7
CDR3nt: TGTGCCAGCAGGAGACAGCCTTACGAGCAGTACTTC
CDR3aa: CASRRQPYEQYF

v_gene: TRBV7-3
d_gene: TRBD1
j_gene: TRBJ1-2
CDR3nt: TGTGCCAGCAGCCCCCAGGCAGGGGGTCTCTATGGCTACACCTTC
CDR3aa: CASSPQAGGLYGYTF

v_gene: TRBV19
d_gene: TRBD1
j_gene: TRBJ2-1
CDR3nt: TGTGCCAGTAGTCCGGGACAGAGATACAATGAGCAGTTCTTC
CDR3aa: CASSPGQRYNEQFF

v_gene: TRBV25-1
d_gene: .
j_gene: TRBJ1-1
CDR3nt: TGTGCCAGCACTAAGCGGACTGAAGCTTTCTTT
CDR3aa: CASTKRTEAFF

v_gene: TRBV5-1
d_gene: TRBD1
j_gene: TRBJ2-5
CDR3nt: TGCGCCAGCAGCATCTCTCCCGGACAGGGGCTCGAGACCCAGTACTTC
CDR3aa: CASSISPGQGLETQYF

v_gene: TRBV10-3
d_gene: TRBD1
j_gene: TRBJ2-7
CDR3nt: TGTGCCCTTTACGGACAGGGCCTCGACGAGCAGTACTTC
CDR3aa: CALYGQGLDEQYF

v_gene: TRBV4-1
d_gene: .
j_gene: TRBJ2-7
CDR3nt: TGCGCCAGCAGCCAACGCCTTGGGGGCGACGGCTACGAGCAGTACTTC
CDR3aa: CASSQRLGGDGYEQYF

v_gene: TRBV29-1
d_gene: TRBD1
j_gene: TRBJ1-1
CDR3nt: TGCAGCGTGGCGGACAGGGGATATACTGAAGCTTTCTTT
CDR3aa: CSVADRGYTEAFF

v_gene: TRBV30
d_gene: .
j_gene: TRBJ2-5
CDR3nt: TGTGCCTGGAGTCAAGGGGGGGTTGGGGATCGAGAGACCCAGTACTTC
CDR3aa: CAWSQGGVGDRETQYF

v_gene: TRBV5-6
d_gene: TRBD2
j_gene: TRBJ2-2
CDR3nt: TGTGCCAGCAGCGCGGGACTAGTTGTGACCAACACCGGGGAGCTGTTTTTT
CDR3aa: CASSAGLVVTNTGELFF

v_gene: TRBV5-4
d_gene: .
j_gene: TRBJ1-6
CDR3nt: TGTGCCAGCAGCCGCGATCCAGGGGAATTTAATTCACCCCTCCACTTT
CDR3aa: CASSRDPGEFNSPLHF

v_gene: TRBV2
d_gene: .
j_gene: TRBJ2-5
CDR3nt: TGTGCCAGCAGTGTTTCAACCGACGGGGGTCGGGAGACCCAGTACTTC
CDR3aa: CASSVSTDGGRETQYF

v_gene: TRBV30
d_gene: TRBD1
j_gene: TRBJ1-2
CDR3nt: TGTGCCTGGAGTGTACGGACAGGGGGTCGCTATGGCTACACCTTC
CDR3aa: CAWSVRTGGRYGYTF

v_gene: TRBV13
d_gene: TRBD1
j_gene: TRBJ1-6
CDR3nt: TGTGCCAGCAGCGGAGAAGGACAGGGGGCACCCCTCCACTTT
CDR3aa: CASSGEGQGAPLHF

v_gene: TRBV2
d_gene: TRBD1
j_gene: TRBJ1-2
CDR3nt: TGTGCCAGCAGTGAAGCAGACAGGGTAGGGGGCTACACCTTC
CDR3aa: CASSEADRVGGYTF

v_gene: TRBV6-1
d_gene: .
j_gene: TRBJ2-6
CDR3nt: TGTGCCAGCAGTGAAGAAGCAGGGTCTGGGGCCAACGTCCTGACTTTC
CDR3aa: CASSEEAGSGANVLTF

v_gene: TRBV9
d_gene: .
j_gene: TRBJ2-3
CDR3nt: TGTGCCAGCAGCAAAGGACAGATCACAGATACGCAGTATTTT
CDR3aa: CASSKGQITDTQYF

v_gene: TRBV6-1
d_gene: .
j_gene: TRBJ2-5
CDR3nt: TGTGCCAGCAGTGTCGGACAGCCCGGGGAGACCCAGTACTTC
CDR3aa: CASSVGQPGETQYF

v_gene: TRBV5-1
d_gene: .
j_gene: TRBJ2-1
CDR3nt: TGCGCCAGCAGCCAAACTAGCTACAATGAGCAGTTCTTC
CDR3aa: CASSQTSYNEQFF

v_gene: TRBV7-3
d_gene: .
j_gene: TRBJ1-1
CDR3nt: TGTGCCAGCAGCTTGCAGGGTGTCGACACTGAAGCTTTCTTT
CDR3aa: CASSLQGVDTEAFF

v_gene: TRBV7-6
d_gene: .
j_gene: TRBJ2-1
CDR3nt: TGTGCCAGCAGCTCCGGACTGAACTACTACAATGAGCAGTTCTTC
CDR3aa: CASSSGLNYYNEQFF